Listed below are T cell receptor beta chains from one sample, sequenced in a study of OX40 agonist ivuxolimab in advanced cancers. TCRdb's table, derived via immunoSEQ multiplex PCR, lists solely in-frame clones and lacks some. The sample shows some 16,000 clones, about 75% of them seen only once. Specimen: CD4+ or CD8+ T cells sorted from blood, collected in a trial of the OX40 agonist ivuxolimab. The receptors were sampled from an adult with an advanced solid tumor such as melanoma, head and neck, liver or kidney cancer. The CDR3 runs from the conserved cysteine through the conserved F or W. D genes are given only for firm matches. Rows give clone size only sometimes, using once, few, many, or a class for an expanded clone.

abundance: once
j_gene: TRBJ1-5
d_gene: .
v_gene: TRBV6-1
CDR3nt: TGTGCCAGCAGTGAGTTCGGGAGTAGCAATCAGCCCCAGCATTTT
CDR3aa: CASSEFGSSNQPQHF

abundance: .
j_gene: TRBJ1-5
d_gene: .
v_gene: TRBV2
CDR3nt: TGTGCCAGCAGTGGAAGGAGCAATCAGCCCCAGCATTTT
CDR3aa: CASSGRSNQPQHF

abundance: .
j_gene: TRBJ2-7
d_gene: .
v_gene: TRBV9
CDR3nt: TGTGCCAGCAGCGTAGCTGACGGAACCTACGAGCAGTACTTC
CDR3aa: CASSVADGTYEQYF

abundance: .
j_gene: TRBJ2-7
d_gene: TRBD1
v_gene: TRBV4-1
CDR3nt: TGCGCCAGCAGCCTTTCCGGGACAGGGAAATACGAGCAGTACTTC
CDR3aa: CASSLSGTGKYEQYF

abundance: .
j_gene: TRBJ1-2
d_gene: .
v_gene: TRBV5-4
CDR3nt: TGTGCCAGCAGCCCGGACGGGGCGGGTGGCTACACCTTC
CDR3aa: CASSPDGAGGYTF

abundance: .
j_gene: TRBJ1-5
d_gene: .
v_gene: TRBV4-2
CDR3nt: TGTGCCAGCAGCCAAGATGGAGGGTATAGCAATCAGCCCCAGCATTTT
CDR3aa: CASSQDGGYSNQPQHF

abundance: .
j_gene: TRBJ2-7
d_gene: TRBD2
v_gene: TRBV5-5
CDR3nt: TGTGCCAGCAGCCCGCCGGGACTAGCCTACGAGCAGTACTTC
CDR3aa: CASSPPGLAYEQYF

abundance: .
j_gene: TRBJ1-4
d_gene: .
v_gene: TRBV19
CDR3nt: TGTGCCAGTAGTATAAGTCCGGGGGCGGTCACTAATGAAAAACTGTTTTTT
CDR3aa: CASSISPGAVTNEKLFF

abundance: .
j_gene: TRBJ2-7
d_gene: TRBD1
v_gene: TRBV5-6
CDR3nt: TGTGCCAGCAGCGCGTTCGGGACAGGGGGCTGGTACGAGCAGTACTTC
CDR3aa: CASSAFGTGGWYEQYF

abundance: .
j_gene: TRBJ1-2
d_gene: .
v_gene: TRBV4-3
CDR3nt: TGCGCCAGCAGCCCCCTTGGGGCCCTCAACTATGGCTACACCTTC
CDR3aa: CASSPLGALNYGYTF

abundance: .
j_gene: TRBJ2-5
d_gene: TRBD2
v_gene: TRBV7-3
CDR3nt: TGTGCCAGCAGCTTACTGGCGGGGGGGCTAGAGACCCAGTACTTC
CDR3aa: CASSLLAGGLETQYF

abundance: .
j_gene: TRBJ2-7
d_gene: .
v_gene: TRBV9
CDR3nt: TGTGCCAGCAGCCCCCAGGGGGGGACCTACGAGCAGTACTTC
CDR3aa: CASSPQGGTYEQYF

abundance: .
j_gene: TRBJ2-3
d_gene: TRBD1
v_gene: TRBV19
CDR3nt: TGTGCCAGTAGTATAGGGACAGGAGTTAGCACAGATACGCAGTATTTT
CDR3aa: CASSIGTGVSTDTQYF

abundance: medium-sized
j_gene: TRBJ1-6
d_gene: .
v_gene: TRBV5-1
CDR3nt: TGCGCCAGCAGCTACGGTGGGGGCGAAGTAAATAATTCACCCCTCCACTTT
CDR3aa: CASSYGGGEVNNSPLHF

abundance: .
j_gene: TRBJ2-5
d_gene: .
v_gene: TRBV7-8
CDR3nt: TGTGCCAGCAGTCCGATGGCGGGCCGAGAGACCCAGTACTTC
CDR3aa: CASSPMAGRETQYF

abundance: once
j_gene: TRBJ2-7
d_gene: .
v_gene: TRBV20-1
CDR3nt: TGCAGTGCTAGAAGGGGGTACGAGCAGTACTTC
CDR3aa: CSARRGYEQYF

abundance: few
j_gene: TRBJ2-1
d_gene: .
v_gene: TRBV13
CDR3nt: TGTGCCAGCAGTTTGTCTGGACCACCCCCGTACAATGAGCAGTTCTTC
CDR3aa: CASSLSGPPPYNEQFF

abundance: .
j_gene: TRBJ1-3
d_gene: .
v_gene: TRBV13
CDR3nt: TGTGCCAGCAGCGAAGCCCCTTGGGGGGCGCCCGGAAACACCATATATTTT
CDR3aa: CASSEAPWGAPGNTIYF

abundance: .
j_gene: TRBJ2-3
d_gene: .
v_gene: TRBV20-1
CDR3nt: TGCAGTGCTACCCGCACAGATACGCAGTATTTT
CDR3aa: CSATRTDTQYF

abundance: .
j_gene: TRBJ1-5
d_gene: TRBD1
v_gene: TRBV6-1
CDR3nt: TGTGCCAGCACTTTACAGGGGGCCCTTCAGCCCCAGCATTTT
CDR3aa: CASTLQGALQPQHF

abundance: .
j_gene: TRBJ2-1
d_gene: TRBD1
v_gene: TRBV7-6
CDR3nt: TGTGCCAGCTCTTTGGACAGGATCTACAATGAGCAGTTCTTC
CDR3aa: CASSLDRIYNEQFF

abundance: .
j_gene: TRBJ1-6
d_gene: .
v_gene: TRBV4-1
CDR3nt: TGCGCCAGCAGCCAAGAGGGGGGGACGGGTTCACCCCTCCACTTT
CDR3aa: CASSQEGGTGSPLHF

abundance: .
j_gene: TRBJ1-3
d_gene: TRBD1
v_gene: TRBV5-6
CDR3nt: TGTGCCAGCAGCTGGACAGGGGACTACTCTGGAAACACCATATATTTT
CDR3aa: CASSWTGDYSGNTIYF

abundance: .
j_gene: TRBJ2-1
d_gene: TRBD2
v_gene: TRBV9
CDR3nt: TGTGCCAGCAGCGTAGGGAGCGGGGACAATGAGCAGTTCTTC
CDR3aa: CASSVGSGDNEQFF

abundance: .
j_gene: TRBJ2-2
d_gene: .
v_gene: TRBV4-2
CDR3nt: TGTGCCAGCAGCCAAGAGGGCGGCCAGAACACCGGGGAGCTGTTTTTT
CDR3aa: CASSQEGGQNTGELFF

abundance: .
j_gene: TRBJ1-1
d_gene: .
v_gene: TRBV7-9
CDR3nt: TGTGCCAGCAGCTTCCCAGGGACTGAAGCTTTCTTT
CDR3aa: CASSFPGTEAFF

abundance: .
j_gene: TRBJ2-7
d_gene: .
v_gene: TRBV13
CDR3nt: TGTGCCAGCAGCAACGGGGAGGCGGCCTACGAGCAGTACTTC
CDR3aa: CASSNGEAAYEQYF

abundance: few
j_gene: TRBJ1-1
d_gene: .
v_gene: TRBV27
CDR3nt: TGTGCCAGCAGTTTGTCCAGCCCTGAAGCTTTCTTT
CDR3aa: CASSLSSPEAFF

abundance: few
j_gene: TRBJ2-5
d_gene: .
v_gene: TRBV28
CDR3nt: TGTGCCAGCAGCCAAATACAGGGTTACGAGACCCAGTACTTC
CDR3aa: CASSQIQGYETQYF

abundance: few
j_gene: TRBJ1-2
d_gene: .
v_gene: TRBV13
CDR3nt: TGTGCCAGCAGCTCTACCGACGGACAGGGCTACACCTTC
CDR3aa: CASSSTDGQGYTF

abundance: .
j_gene: TRBJ1-1
d_gene: TRBD1
v_gene: TRBV7-2
CDR3nt: TGTGCCAGCAGCTTAGGGGACAGGTTTGCTTTCTTT
CDR3aa: CASSLGDRFAFF

abundance: few
j_gene: TRBJ1-1
d_gene: .
v_gene: TRBV27
CDR3nt: TGTGCCAGCAGTAAATTAACAGGGAACATGAACACTGAAGCTTTCTTT
CDR3aa: CASSKLTGNMNTEAFF

abundance: .
j_gene: TRBJ1-1
d_gene: .
v_gene: TRBV6-6
CDR3nt: TGTGCCACCGTTAATGGGGGGTACCTTGAAGCTTTCTTT
CDR3aa: CATVNGGYLEAFF

abundance: .
j_gene: TRBJ1-6
d_gene: .
v_gene: TRBV7-8
CDR3nt: TGTGCCAGCAGCTTAGCGGGGACAAGCCCTTATAATTCACCCCTCCACTTT
CDR3aa: CASSLAGTSPYNSPLHF

abundance: .
j_gene: TRBJ2-1
d_gene: TRBD1
v_gene: TRBV19
CDR3nt: TGTGCCAGTAGTATAGATCTTTTTGCAGGGACAGGGTGGTACAATGAGCAGTTCTTC
CDR3aa: CASSIDLFAGTGWYNEQFF

abundance: few
j_gene: TRBJ2-7
d_gene: .
v_gene: TRBV2
CDR3nt: TGTGCCAGCAGGCCAACGACCAACTACGAGCAGTACTTC
CDR3aa: CASRPTTNYEQYF

abundance: few
j_gene: TRBJ2-2
d_gene: .
v_gene: TRBV6-1
CDR3nt: TGTGCCAGCATTGACCTTACCGGGGAGCTGTTTTTT
CDR3aa: CASIDLTGELFF

abundance: .
j_gene: TRBJ2-7
d_gene: .
v_gene: TRBV29-1
CDR3nt: TGCAGCACCTGGACAGACCCCTCCTACGAGCAGTACTTC
CDR3aa: CSTWTDPSYEQYF

abundance: .
j_gene: TRBJ2-7
d_gene: TRBD1
v_gene: TRBV6-5
CDR3nt: TGTGCCAGCAGTGTAAACGAGGGGGCCGAGCAGTACTTC
CDR3aa: CASSVNEGAEQYF

abundance: .
j_gene: TRBJ1-1
d_gene: .
v_gene: TRBV6-5
CDR3nt: TGTGCCAGCAGTCTGACAGGCCCTGTTAACACTGAAGCTTTCTTT
CDR3aa: CASSLTGPVNTEAFF

abundance: .
j_gene: TRBJ1-1
d_gene: .
v_gene: TRBV7-9
CDR3nt: TGTGCCAGCAGCTTAGGCTACACTGAAGCTTTCTTT
CDR3aa: CASSLGYTEAFF

abundance: few
j_gene: TRBJ2-7
d_gene: TRBD1
v_gene: TRBV13
CDR3nt: TGTGCCAGCAGCTTTGATGGAGGACAGGGGGCCTACGAGCAGTACTTC
CDR3aa: CASSFDGGQGAYEQYF

abundance: once
j_gene: TRBJ2-3
d_gene: .
v_gene: TRBV4-3
CDR3nt: TGCGCCAGCAGCCAAGATAACGGGGGTTCCACAGATACGCAGTATTTT
CDR3aa: CASSQDNGGSTDTQYF

abundance: .
j_gene: TRBJ2-7
d_gene: .
v_gene: TRBV5-5
CDR3nt: TGTGCCAGCAGCTCCGACATCCCCTACGAGCAGTACTTC
CDR3aa: CASSSDIPYEQYF

abundance: .
j_gene: TRBJ2-2
d_gene: TRBD1
v_gene: TRBV4-1
CDR3nt: TGCGCCAGCAGCTTTGGACAGGGCGCAACCGGGGAGCTGTTTTTT
CDR3aa: CASSFGQGATGELFF

abundance: .
j_gene: TRBJ1-1
d_gene: .
v_gene: TRBV29-1
CDR3nt: TGCAGCGTTGAAGACCAGTCAGGGACTGAAGCTTTCTTT
CDR3aa: CSVEDQSGTEAFF